The entry that follows covers one T cell receptor beta chain sequence. The antigen remains undetermined. The isolated RNA, all of it, was reverse transcribed, so expressed TCRB transcripts were what got sequenced. The method was immunoSEQ multiplex PCR; TCRdb's version includes in-frame clones alone and lacks a portion of them. Of approximately 150,000 clones detected, approximately 62% appear once; the ten largest clones hold 0.08% to 0.1%. These data are taken from a study of beta chain features in type 1 diabetes. General study findings and limits: Researchers report that Type 1 diabetes patients had moderately but significantly shorter TCRB CDR3s across all four CD4+ subsets. VDJ junctions in type 1 diabetes patients carried more deletions and fewer insertions.

The sequence derives from a man aged 25-45 years with type 1 diabetes. The sequencing input was naive CD4+ T cells from blood.

The CDR3 is CASSARTVTDSPLHF. Here the CDR3 DNA reads TGTGCCAGCAGCGCGAGGACAGTGACTGATTCACCCCTCCACTTT. The rearrangement uses TRBV9 and TRBJ1-6; TRBD1 is a possible D gene (6 bases). There are 15 residues in the CDR3. CDR1 is SGDLS, CDR2 YYNGEE, per germline. V lost 3 bases and J lost 8, with 15 bases in between.